This T cell receptor beta chain is drawn from a study of T cell responses to AZD1222 COVID-19 vaccine (dated by TCRdb to about 2021). Notes on the research overall: AZD1222 recipients given second doses at about 4 weeks or at about 12 weeks were pooled, since spike-specific TCR depth and breadth were not found to differ between the two schedules. A total of approximately 240 trial participants underwent TCR sequencing, of whom 207 received two doses of AZD1222 and some 25 received two doses of the MenACWY control vaccine. Trial participants were enrolled into age subgroups of 18-55, 56-69 and 70-plus years, which contained about 150, 27 and 61 TCR-sequenced participants, respectively.

The CDR3 regions of human TCRbeta chains were subjected to immunosequencing. Processing in the source paper ran as follows. Repertoire TCRs were matched against a reference library of SARS-CoV-2-specific TCRs generated with the MIRA antigen-specificity platform. Breadth meant the fraction of unique TCRs that were SARS-CoV-2-associated, whereas depth meant the fraction of total T cells that were SARS-CoV-2-associated. Using the MIRA data, each spike-specific TCR was assigned both to the spike region to which the TCR was reactive and to a CD4 or CD8 class. Log10-transformed breadth and depth values were compared by one-way ANOVA with Sidak's multiple comparisons tests. TCRdb took over this immuneACCESS table, retaining in-frame rearrangements with V and J assigned. Such tables are incomplete; in checked studies, under half of the missing clones stem from an unresolved V gene, and the remainder is unexplained. The DNA was the basis for D and trimming; V, J and clone size are from that table. The sample table records over 45,000 clones; 70% to 90% of these occur just once. 3% to 4.5% of the sample rests with the top ten.

The sample's time point, from its label and the paper: baseline before first vaccination. Samples from vaccinated people were obtained from the UK trials COV001 and COV002, which included a single-blind randomized controlled phase 2/3 trial of AZD1222 (ChAdOx1 nCoV-19) in healthy adults. For TCRbeta chain sequencing, PBMC samples were collected from trial participants at day 0 and at day 28 after the second dose. In the case of this clone: The antigen it recognizes is unknown. There are no base qualities to consult, and no much larger clone falls within one base.

Study-wide findings and limitations: Participants were mostly white British and included more females than males, and it was suggested by the authors that clonal diversity may have been underestimated. The 56-69-year group was small, and its depth increase did not reach significance, likely because of low power. Because no day 14 peak-response samples were available, repertoires were characterized only after the peak T cell response. Spike-specific TCR breadth and depth rose significantly after two AZD1222 doses compared with day 0 and with MenACWY recipients. Conclusions about previously exposed vaccinees are limited, since just 5 or 6 AZD1222 recipients were seropositive for SARS-CoV-2 at baseline. The vaccine-associated CD4 TCRs covered the entire spike protein, and the dominant responses fell in regions 160-218 and 743-854. Reportedly, close to half of the unique spike-specific TCRs recognized epitopes lying outside the regions that are mutated in the B.1.351 and B.1.1.7 variants.

This clonotype originated in an adult in good health. The sample in question was peripheral blood, obtained on day 0 of AZD1222 vaccination.

The CDR3 here reads CASHRDSGQQYF. The nucleotides read TGTGCCAGCCACCGGGACTCCGGGCAGCAGTACTTC. This receptor chain uses TRBV5-4 and TRBJ2-7; perhaps TRBD2 is the D gene, with 6 bases matching. V is pared back by 7 bases and J by 8 bases, with 16 bases lying between the germline termini. CDR3 length: 12 amino acids, cysteine to phenylalanine. Just CDR3 DNA is preserved here, 36 bases in frame from base 1. The germline V gene (reference sequence) gives CDR1 as SGHNT and CDR2 as YYREEE.